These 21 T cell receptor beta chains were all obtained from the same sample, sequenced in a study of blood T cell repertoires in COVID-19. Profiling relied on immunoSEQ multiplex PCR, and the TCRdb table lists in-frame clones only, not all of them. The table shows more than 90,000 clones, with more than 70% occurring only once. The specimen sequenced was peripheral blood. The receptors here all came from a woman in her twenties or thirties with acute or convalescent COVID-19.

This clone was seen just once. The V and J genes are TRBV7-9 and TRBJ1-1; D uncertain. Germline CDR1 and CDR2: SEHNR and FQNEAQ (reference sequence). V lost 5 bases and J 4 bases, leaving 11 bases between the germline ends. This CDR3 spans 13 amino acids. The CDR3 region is CASSPTVGTEAFF. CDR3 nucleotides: TGTGCCAGCAGCCCTACAGTGGGCACTGAAGCTTTCTTT. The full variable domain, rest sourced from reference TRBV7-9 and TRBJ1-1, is DTGVSQNPRHKITKRGQNVTFRCDPISEHNRLYWYRQTLGQGPEFLTYFQNEAQLEKSRLLSDRFSAERPKGSFSTLEIQRTEQGDSAMYLCASSPTVGTEAFFGQGTRLTVV.

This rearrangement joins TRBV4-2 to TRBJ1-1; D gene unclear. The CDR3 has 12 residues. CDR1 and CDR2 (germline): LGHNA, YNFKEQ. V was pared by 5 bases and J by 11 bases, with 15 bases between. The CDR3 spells CASSYPPGGAFF. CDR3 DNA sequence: TGTGCCAGCAGCTACCCTCCAGGCGGGGCTTTCTTT.

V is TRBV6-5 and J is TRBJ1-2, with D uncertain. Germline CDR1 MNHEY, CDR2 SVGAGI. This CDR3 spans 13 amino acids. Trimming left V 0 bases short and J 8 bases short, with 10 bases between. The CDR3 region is CASSYSFLGGYTF. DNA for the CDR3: TGTGCCAGCAGTTACTCTTTCCTAGGCGGCTACACCTTC.

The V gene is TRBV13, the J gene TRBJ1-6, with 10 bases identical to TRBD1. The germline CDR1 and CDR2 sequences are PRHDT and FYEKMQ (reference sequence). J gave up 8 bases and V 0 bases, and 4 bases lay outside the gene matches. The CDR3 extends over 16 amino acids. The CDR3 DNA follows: TGTGCCAGCAGCTTAGGGGGACAGGGGCGCTATTCACCCCTCCACTTT. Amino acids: CASSLGGQGRYSPLHF.

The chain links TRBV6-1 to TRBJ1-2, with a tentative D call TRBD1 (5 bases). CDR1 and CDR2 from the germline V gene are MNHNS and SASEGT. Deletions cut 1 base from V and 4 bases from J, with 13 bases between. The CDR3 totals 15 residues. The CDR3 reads CASSEEWGESYGYTF. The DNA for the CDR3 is TGTGCCAGCAGTGAAGAATGGGGGGAGAGCTATGGCTACACCTTC.

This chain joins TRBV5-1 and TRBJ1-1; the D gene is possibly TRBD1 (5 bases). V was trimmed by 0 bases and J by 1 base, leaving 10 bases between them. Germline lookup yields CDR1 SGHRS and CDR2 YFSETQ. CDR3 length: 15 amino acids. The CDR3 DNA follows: TGCGCCAGCAGCTTGGCTACAGGATCGAACACTGAAGCTTTCTTT. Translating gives CASSLATGSNTEAFF. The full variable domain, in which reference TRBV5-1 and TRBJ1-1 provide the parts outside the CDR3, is KAGVTQTPRYLIKTRGQQVTLSCSPISGHRSVSWYQQTPGQGLQFLFEYFSETQRNKGNFPGRFSGRQFSNSRSEMNVSTLELGDSALYLCASSLATGSNTEAFFGQGTRLTVV.

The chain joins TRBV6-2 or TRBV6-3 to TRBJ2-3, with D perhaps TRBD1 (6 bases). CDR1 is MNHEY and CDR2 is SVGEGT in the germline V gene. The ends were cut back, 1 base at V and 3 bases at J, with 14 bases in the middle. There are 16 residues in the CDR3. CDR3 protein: CASSYWESQGTDTQYF. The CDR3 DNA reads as TGTGCCAGCAGTTACTGGGAGTCCCAGGGGACAGATACGCAGTATTTT.

The CDR3, as DNA: TGTGCCAGCAGCCCCTCCACTAGCCCCCTCTCCTACGAGCAGTACTTC. It specifies CASSPSTSPLSYEQYF. The chain recombines TRBV27 with TRBJ2-7; D may be TRBD2 (6 bases). CDR1 and CDR2 (germline): MNHEY, SMNVEV (reference sequence). The CDR3 is 16 amino acids. V lost 6 bases to trimming and J lost 0 bases, with 18 bases between them.

CDR3 DNA: TGCAGTGCTAGTAAAACAGGAGAAGCTTTCTTT. Translating gives CSASKTGEAFF. The V and J genes are TRBV20-1 and TRBJ1-1; the D gene is possibly TRBD1 (5 bases). The CDR3 covers 11 residues. Germline V CDR1 and CDR2: DFQATT, SNEGSKA (reference sequence). Trimming took off 3 bases at V and 8 bases at J, with 10 bases between the two ends.

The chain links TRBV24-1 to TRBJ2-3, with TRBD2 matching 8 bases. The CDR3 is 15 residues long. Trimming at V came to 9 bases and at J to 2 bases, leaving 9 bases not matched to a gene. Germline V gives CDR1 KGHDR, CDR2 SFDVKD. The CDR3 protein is CATQSGTRDTDTQYF. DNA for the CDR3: TGTGCCACCCAATCCGGGACTAGAGACACAGATACGCAGTATTTT.

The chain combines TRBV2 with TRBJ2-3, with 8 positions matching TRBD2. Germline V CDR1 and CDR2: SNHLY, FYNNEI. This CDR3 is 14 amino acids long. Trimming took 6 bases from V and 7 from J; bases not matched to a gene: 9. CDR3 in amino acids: CASRLAGGTHTQYF. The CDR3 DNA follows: TGTGCCAGCAGGTTGGCGGGGGGCACTCATACGCAGTATTTT. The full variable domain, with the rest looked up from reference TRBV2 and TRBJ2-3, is EPEVTQTPSHQVTQMGQEVILRCVPISNHLYFYWYRQILGQKVEFLVSFYNNEISEKSEIFDDQFSVERPDGSNFTLKIRSTKLEDSAMYFCASRLAGGTHTQYFGPGTRLTVL.

The CDR3 loop is CASSLTENTEAFF. In DNA form, the CDR3 reads TGTGCCAGCAGCCTCACAGAGAACACTGAAGCTTTCTTT. The rearrangement links TRBV27 to TRBJ1-1; D uncertain. The CDR3 extends over 13 amino acids. Germline V gives CDR1 MNHEY, CDR2 SMNVEV (reference sequence). V gave up 6 bases and J gave up 1 base, with 9 bases separating them.

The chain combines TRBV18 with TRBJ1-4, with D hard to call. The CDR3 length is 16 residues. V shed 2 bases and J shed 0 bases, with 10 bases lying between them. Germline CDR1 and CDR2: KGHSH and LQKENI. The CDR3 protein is CASSPGELATNEKLFF. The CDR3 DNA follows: TGTGCCAGCTCACCAGGAGAACTTGCAACTAATGAAAAACTGTTTTTT.

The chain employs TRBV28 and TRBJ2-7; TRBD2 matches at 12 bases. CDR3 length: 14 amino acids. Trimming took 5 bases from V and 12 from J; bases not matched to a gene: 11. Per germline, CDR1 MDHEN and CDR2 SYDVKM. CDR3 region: CASSPSGGALVRYF. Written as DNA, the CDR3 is TGTGCCAGCAGTCCTAGCGGGGGGGCCTTAGTGCGGTACTTC. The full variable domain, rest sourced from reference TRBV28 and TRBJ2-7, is DVKVTQSSRYLVKRTGEKVFLECVQDMDHENMFWYRQDPGLGLRLIYFSYDVKMKEKGDIPEGYSVSREKKERFSLILESASTNQTSMYLCASSPSGGALVRYFGPGTRLTVT.

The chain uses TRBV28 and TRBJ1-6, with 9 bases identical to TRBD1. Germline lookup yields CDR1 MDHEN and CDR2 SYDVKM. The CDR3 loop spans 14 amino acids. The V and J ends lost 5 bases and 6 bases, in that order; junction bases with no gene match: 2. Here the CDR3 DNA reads TGTGCCAGCAGTAAGGGACAGGGTAATTCACCCCTCCACTTT. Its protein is CASSKGQGNSPLHF.

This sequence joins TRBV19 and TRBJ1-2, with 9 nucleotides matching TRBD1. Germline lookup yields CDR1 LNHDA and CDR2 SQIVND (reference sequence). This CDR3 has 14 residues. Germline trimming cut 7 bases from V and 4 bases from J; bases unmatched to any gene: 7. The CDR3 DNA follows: TGTGCCAGTACAGACAGGGGGTTCGTCTATGGCTACACCTTC. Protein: CASTDRGFVYGYTF.

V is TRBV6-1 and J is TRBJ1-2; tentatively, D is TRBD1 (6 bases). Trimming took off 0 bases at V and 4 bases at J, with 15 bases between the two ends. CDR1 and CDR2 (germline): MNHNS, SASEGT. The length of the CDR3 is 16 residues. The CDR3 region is CASSEAWDTQVYGYTF. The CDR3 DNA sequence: TGTGCCAGCAGTGAAGCGTGGGACACTCAAGTCTATGGCTACACCTTC.

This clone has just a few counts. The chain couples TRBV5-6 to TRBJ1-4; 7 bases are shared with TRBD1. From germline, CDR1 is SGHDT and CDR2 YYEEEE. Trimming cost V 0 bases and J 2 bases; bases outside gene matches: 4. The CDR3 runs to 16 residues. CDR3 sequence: CASSLVATGTNEKLFF. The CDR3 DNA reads TGTGCCAGCAGCTTGGTAGCGACAGGGACTAATGAAAAACTGTTTTTT.

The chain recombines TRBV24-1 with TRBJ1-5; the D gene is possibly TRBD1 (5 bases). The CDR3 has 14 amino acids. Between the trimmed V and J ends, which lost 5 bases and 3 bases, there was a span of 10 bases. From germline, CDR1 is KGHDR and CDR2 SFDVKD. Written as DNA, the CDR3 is TGTGCCACCAGTGGTCAGGGTTACAATCAGCCCCAGCATTTT. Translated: CATSGQGYNQPQHF.

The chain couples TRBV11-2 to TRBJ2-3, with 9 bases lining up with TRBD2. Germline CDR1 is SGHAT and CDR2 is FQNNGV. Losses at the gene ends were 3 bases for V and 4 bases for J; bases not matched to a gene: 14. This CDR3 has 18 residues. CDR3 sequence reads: CASSLGSGGRGGADTQYF. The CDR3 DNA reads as TGTGCCAGCAGCTTGGGTAGCGGGGGTCGTGGTGGCGCAGATACGCAGTATTTT.

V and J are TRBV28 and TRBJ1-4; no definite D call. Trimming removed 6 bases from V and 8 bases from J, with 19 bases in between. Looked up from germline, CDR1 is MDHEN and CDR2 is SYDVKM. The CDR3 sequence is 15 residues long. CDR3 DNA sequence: TGTGCCAGCAGACCCCCCCGCGATGCCGAGGAAAAACTGTTTTTT. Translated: CASRPPRDAEEKLFF.